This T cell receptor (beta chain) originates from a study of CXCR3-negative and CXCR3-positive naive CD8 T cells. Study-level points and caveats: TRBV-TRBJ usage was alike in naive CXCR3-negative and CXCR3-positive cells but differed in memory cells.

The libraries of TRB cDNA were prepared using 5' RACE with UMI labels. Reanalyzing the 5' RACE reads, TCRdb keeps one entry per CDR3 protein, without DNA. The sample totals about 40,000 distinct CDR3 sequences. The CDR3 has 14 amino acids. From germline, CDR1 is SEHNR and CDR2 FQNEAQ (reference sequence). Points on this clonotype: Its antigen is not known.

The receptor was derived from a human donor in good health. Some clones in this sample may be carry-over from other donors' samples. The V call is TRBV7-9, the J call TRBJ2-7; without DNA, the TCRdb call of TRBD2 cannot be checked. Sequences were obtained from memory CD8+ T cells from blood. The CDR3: CASSHPLSPYEQYF.